This TCR beta chain comes out of a study of cytomegalovirus exposure and HLA in healthy donors. Study-wide context: The Caucasian-associated ancestry cluster held under 90% of 398 genotyped donors.

Researchers ran the PCR with 60 Vbeta and 13 Jbeta primers. Sequencing used immunoSEQ multiplex PCR; TCRdb keeps in-frame clones, though not all of them. The data show hundreds of thousands of clones, roughly two thirds seen once. About this clone itself: Its antigen is undetermined.

Study-wide points: Reportedly, HLA-A and HLA-B alleles of most subjects were accurately predicted from TCR beta. Beyond CMV serostatus, there was no information to go on about immune exposure.

Trimming cost V 6 bases and J 9 bases; bases outside gene matches: 9. There are 15 residues in the CDR3. Germline-derived CDR1 and CDR2 are LNHDA and SQIVND (reference sequence). The rearrangement links TRBV19 to TRBJ2-1, with TRBD2 matching 12 bases. The sample consisted of PBMCs. This sequence was found in a female donor in good health and CMV-seronegative. For the CDR3, the DNA is TGTGCCAGTAGACCGACTAGCGGGAGACGTGTTGAGCAGTTCTTC. It translates to CASRPTSGRRVEQFF.